Each of the 26 T cell receptor beta chains below was sequenced from the same sample in a study of CXCR3-negative and CXCR3-positive naive CD8 T cells (dated by TCRdb to the late 2010s). Sequenced using a NextSeq 550. The Human TCR Profiling Kit (MiLaboratory) was used to prepare UMI-labeled 5' RACE TRB cDNA libraries. The reads went through TCRdb reprocessing, and each CDR3 protein sequence gets one entry with no DNA. This specimen's table enumerates some 130,000 distinct CDR3 sequences. Together, the top ten hold 0.59% of the sample. These receptors are not linked to any known antigen. Overall results and qualifications from the work: Compared with CXCR3-negative naive cells, CXCR3-positive naive cells had TRB CDR3s with higher hydrophobicity (lower Kidera factor 4), lower energy, and higher strength and volume indices.

Material: naive CXCR3+ CD8+ T cells from blood. The cell subset or site label on this specimen signifies: CD45RO-CCR7+CD27+CD95- naive CD8+ T cells expressing CXCR3 (TNR3+). The receptors shown here come from a human donor in good health. Some clones in this sample may be carry-over from other donors' samples.

This sequence joins TRBV12-3 or TRBV12-4 and TRBJ1-2. This CDR3 is built from 14 residues. The CDR3: CASSLGTSNYGYTF.

This chain connects TRBV6-2 or TRBV6-3 to TRBJ1-1; without DNA, the TCRdb call of TRBD1 cannot be checked. The CDR3 loop spans 16 amino acids. CDR1 and CDR2 from the germline V gene are MNHEY and SVGEGT. The CDR3 here is CASSYPDDTRGTEAFF.

V and J are TRBV29-1 and TRBJ2-2. Germline V gene sequence: CDR1 SQVTM, CDR2 ANQGSEA. The CDR3 runs to 14 residues. CDR3 region: CSVEDSSPPGELFF.

The chain carries TRBV30 and TRBJ2-7; TCRdb selects TRBD2, and the lack of DNA leaves this call unchecked. The CDR3 extends over 14 amino acids. The germline V gene encodes CDR1 GTSNPN and CDR2 SVGIG (reference sequence). This CDR3 reads CAWRGLTSSYEQYF.

The chain joins TRBV28 to TRBJ2-1; checking the TCRdb D call of TRBD2 is not possible without DNA. Germline CDR1 is MDHEN and CDR2 is SYDVKM. This CDR3 contains 16 residues. The CDR3 region is CASSLGLAGAPLEQFF.

The chain couples TRBV7-9 to TRBJ1-1. CDR1 and CDR2 from the germline V gene are SEHNR and FQNEAQ (reference sequence). CDR3 length: 15 amino acids. Here the CDR3 reads CASSLSTAMNTEAFF.

The rearrangement joins TRBV27 to TRBJ2-7. Germline V gene sequence: CDR1 MNHEY, CDR2 SMNVEV (reference sequence). The CDR3 spans 13 residues. The chain's CDR3 is CASSLGSPYEQYF.

V usage is TRBV14 and J usage is TRBJ1-1; TCRdb's D call of TRBD1 is untestable without DNA. This CDR3 is 15 amino acids long. The V gene's germline CDR1 is SGHDN and CDR2 FVKESK. The CDR3 region is CASSQEAGGIPEAFF.

The chain recombines TRBV10-3 with TRBJ1-1. The CDR3 extends over 14 amino acids. Germline V gene data show CDR1 as ENHRY and CDR2 as SYGVKD. The chain's CDR3 is CAISDGEMNTEAFF.

The chain is built from TRBV2 and TRBJ1-1; no DNA is available, so the TRBD1 call from TCRdb remains unchecked. The V gene's germline CDR1 is SNHLY and CDR2 FYNNEI. The CDR3 totals 12 residues. The CDR3 loop is CASPDRVTEAFF.

This sequence joins TRBV29-1 and TRBJ1-1; TCRdb gives TRBD1 as the D gene, but with no DNA this cannot be confirmed. The CDR3 spans 13 residues. Germline CDR1 SQVTM, CDR2 ANQGSEA. CDR3 residues: CSATGRDINEAFF.

The genes are TRBV27 and TRBJ2-7; no DNA is available, so the TRBD1 call from TCRdb remains unchecked. Germline assignment: CDR1 MNHEY and CDR2 SMNVEV (reference sequence). CDR3 length: 14 amino acids. The chain's CDR3 is CASSFLDRAYTQYF.

This rearrangement joins TRBV27 to TRBJ2-6. There are 16 residues in the CDR3. Germline CDR1 is MNHEY and CDR2 is SMNVEV (reference sequence). CDR3 protein: CASSPWPTSGANVLTF.

The chain uses TRBV20-1 and TRBJ2-1; without DNA, the TCRdb call of TRBD2 cannot be checked. In germline, CDR1 is DFQATT, CDR2 SNEGSKA (reference sequence). This CDR3 is 14 amino acids long. CDR3 protein: CSARASGSYSEQFF.

V gene TRBV29-1 combines with J gene TRBJ2-1. Per the germline V gene, CDR1 is SQVTM and CDR2 is ANQGSEA. There are 12 residues in the CDR3. The CDR3: CSVHSNIVEQFF.

The rearrangement links TRBV6-6 to TRBJ2-7; as DNA is missing, the TRBD2 call by TCRdb cannot be tested. CDR1 and CDR2 from the germline V gene are MNHNY and SVGAGI (reference sequence). The CDR3 is made up of 13 amino acids. Here the CDR3 reads CASEGTAAYEQYF.

The gene calls are TRBV28 and TRBJ2-7; the TCRdb call, TRBD2, lacks DNA for checking. The germline CDR1 and CDR2 sequences are MDHEN and SYDVKM. This CDR3 has 15 amino acids. This CDR3 reads CASRFLTGPVYEQYF.

This chain joins TRBV7-3 and TRBJ1-1; absent DNA, TCRdb's TRBD1 call cannot be checked. Germline CDR1 SGHTA, CDR2 FQGTGA. This CDR3 comprises 16 residues. CDR3 amino acids: CASSLWGQQGNTEAFF.

The chain is built from TRBV10-2 and TRBJ2-1. The CDR3 is 12 amino acids. Germline loops: CDR1 WSHSY, CDR2 SAAADI. CDR3 residues: CSTGTNWNEQFF.

The chain has TRBV29-1 and TRBJ2-1; TCRdb returns TRBD2, unconfirmable since there is no DNA. The CDR3 is 13 amino acids. Germline CDR1 SQVTM, CDR2 ANQGSEA. CDR3 amino acids: CSVERVTTNEKFF.

The chain is built from TRBV20-1 and TRBJ1-2; checking the TCRdb D call of TRBD1 is not possible without DNA. Looked up from germline, CDR1 is DFQATT and CDR2 is SNEGSKA (reference sequence). The CDR3 loop spans 17 amino acids. The CDR3 here is CSASTLPTGLRWNGYTF.

This chain links TRBV29-1 with TRBJ2-3. The CDR3 covers 14 residues. CDR1 is SQVTM, CDR2 ANQGSEA, per germline. CDR3 in amino acids: CSVGPPTSTDTQYF.

This sequence joins TRBV20-1 and TRBJ2-7. Germline CDR1 and CDR2: DFQATT and SNEGSKA (reference sequence). This CDR3 is 14 amino acids long. CDR3: CSASTRGLAYEQYF.

This rearrangement joins TRBV24-1 to TRBJ2-5; the TCRdb call, TRBD1, lacks DNA for checking. The CDR3 has 17 residues. In germline, CDR1 is KGHDR, CDR2 SFDVKD. CDR3 in amino acids: CATSDRQWPTFQETQYF.

This rearrangement joins TRBV15 to TRBJ2-7; TCRdb calls TRBD2, which cannot be checked without DNA. The CDR3 covers 14 residues. Germline V gene sequence: CDR1 LNHNV, CDR2 YYDKDF (reference sequence). CDR3 region: CATSTTSGAYEQYF.

J is TRBJ2-7 and V is TRBV19; TCRdb's D call, TRBD1, is unchecked because there is no DNA. Germline V gene lookup returns CDR1 LNHDA and CDR2 SQIVND (reference sequence). CDR3 length: 12 amino acids. This chain's CDR3 is CASSRGDYEQYF.